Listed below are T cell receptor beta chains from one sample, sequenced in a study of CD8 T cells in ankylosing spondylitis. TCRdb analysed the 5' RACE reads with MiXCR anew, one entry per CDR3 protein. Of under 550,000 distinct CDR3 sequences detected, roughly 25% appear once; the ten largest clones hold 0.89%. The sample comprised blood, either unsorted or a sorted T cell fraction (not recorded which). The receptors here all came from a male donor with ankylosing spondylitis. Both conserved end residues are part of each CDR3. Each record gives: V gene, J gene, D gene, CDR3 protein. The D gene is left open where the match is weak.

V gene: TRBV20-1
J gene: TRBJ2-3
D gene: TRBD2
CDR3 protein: CSAPFLGLAGVTDTQYF

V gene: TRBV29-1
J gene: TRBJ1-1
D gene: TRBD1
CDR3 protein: CSVEGRGLTEAFF

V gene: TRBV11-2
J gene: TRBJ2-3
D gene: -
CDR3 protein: CASSLNLAGESTDTQYF

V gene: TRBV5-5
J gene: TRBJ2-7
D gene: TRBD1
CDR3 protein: CASSPRQGDYEQYF

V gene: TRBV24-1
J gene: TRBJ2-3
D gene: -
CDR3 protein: CATSEPRQVTDTQYF

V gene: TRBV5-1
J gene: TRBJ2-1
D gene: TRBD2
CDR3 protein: CASSRLAANEQFF

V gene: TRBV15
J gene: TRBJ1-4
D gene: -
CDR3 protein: CATSRSSGATNEKLFF

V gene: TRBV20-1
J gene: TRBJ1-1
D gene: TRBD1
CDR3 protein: CSAREGGQINTEAFF

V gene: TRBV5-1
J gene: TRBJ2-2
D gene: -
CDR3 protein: CASSLGPGFETGELFF

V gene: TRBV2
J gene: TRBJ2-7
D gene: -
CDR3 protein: CASITVGYEQYF

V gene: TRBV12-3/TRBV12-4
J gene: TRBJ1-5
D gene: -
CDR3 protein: CASSLGLLNSNQPQHF

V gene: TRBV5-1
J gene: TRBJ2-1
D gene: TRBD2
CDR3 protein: CASSNPSGRAGEQFF

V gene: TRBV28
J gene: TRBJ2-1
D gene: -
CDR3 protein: CASSPSGLPSYNEQFF

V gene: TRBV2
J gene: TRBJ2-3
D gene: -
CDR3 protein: CASIGGQFTDTQYF

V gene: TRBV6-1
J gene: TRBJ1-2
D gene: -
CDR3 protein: CASSPIGGYTF

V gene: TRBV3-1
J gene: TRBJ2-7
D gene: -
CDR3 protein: CASSQGSGIAGENYEQYF

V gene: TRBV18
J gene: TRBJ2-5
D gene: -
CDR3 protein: CASSPFGRGETQYF

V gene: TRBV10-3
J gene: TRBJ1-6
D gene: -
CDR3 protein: CAISEHDNSPLHF

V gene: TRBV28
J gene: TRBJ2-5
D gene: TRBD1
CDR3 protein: CASSFHGTGKETQYF

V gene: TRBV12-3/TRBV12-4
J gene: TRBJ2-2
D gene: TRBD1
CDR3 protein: CAGRGQGNTGELFF

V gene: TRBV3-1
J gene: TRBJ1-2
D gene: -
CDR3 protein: CASSQDVAGRGYTF

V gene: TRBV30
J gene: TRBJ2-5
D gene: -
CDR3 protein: CAWSTSGRETQYF

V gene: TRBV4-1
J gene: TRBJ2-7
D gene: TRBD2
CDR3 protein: CASSQVGGRETYEQYF

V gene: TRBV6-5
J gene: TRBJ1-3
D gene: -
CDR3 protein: CASSFPSGNTIYF

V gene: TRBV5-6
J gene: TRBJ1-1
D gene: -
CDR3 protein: CASTSMGRTNTEAFF

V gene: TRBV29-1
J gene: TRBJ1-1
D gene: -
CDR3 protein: CSVRGQTNTEAFF

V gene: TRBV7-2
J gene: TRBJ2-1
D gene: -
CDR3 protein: CASSSPTSPYNEQFF

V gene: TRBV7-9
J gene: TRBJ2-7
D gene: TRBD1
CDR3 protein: CASSSRDRDEQYF

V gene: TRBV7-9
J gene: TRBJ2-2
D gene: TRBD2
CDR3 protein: CASSSGLGWPGELFF

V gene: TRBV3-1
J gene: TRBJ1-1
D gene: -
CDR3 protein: CASSQQGQANTEAFF

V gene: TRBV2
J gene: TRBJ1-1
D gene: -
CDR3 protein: CASTIPMGTEAFF

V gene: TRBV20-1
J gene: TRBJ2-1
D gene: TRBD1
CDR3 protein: CSARLPGQGYNEQFF

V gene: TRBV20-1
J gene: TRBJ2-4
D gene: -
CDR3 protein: CSASAGLRSGSIQYF

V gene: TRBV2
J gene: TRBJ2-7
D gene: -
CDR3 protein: CASSELRGTNEQYF

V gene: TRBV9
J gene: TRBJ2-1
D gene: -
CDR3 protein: CASSVGIRGEQFF

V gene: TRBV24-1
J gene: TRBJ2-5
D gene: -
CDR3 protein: CATRNHRDQLQETQYF

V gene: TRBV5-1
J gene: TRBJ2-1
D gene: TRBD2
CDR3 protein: CASRLAASSYNEQFF

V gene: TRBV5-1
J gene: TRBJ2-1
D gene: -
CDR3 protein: CASSLAAPSSYNEQFF

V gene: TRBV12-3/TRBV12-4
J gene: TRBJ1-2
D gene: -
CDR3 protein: CASSFNQGYGYTF